The next 21 T cell receptor beta chains were all read from a single sample in a study of response to subunit inactivated influenza vaccine. A single record per CDR3 protein comes from TCRdb applying MiXCR to the RT-PCR reads. The sample holds around 180,000 distinct CDR3 sequences; nearly 9.5% are singletons and the top ten take roughly a tenth. The sequencing used non-naive T cells sorted from PBMCs, collected on the day of vaccination. All receptors come from a man aged 45 to 65 who received an inactivated influenza vaccine.

This clonotype was seen repeatedly, ten times or more. The V and J genes are TRBV11-2 and TRBJ1-2, with TRBD1 matching 10 bases. The CDR3 is 12 amino acids. Germline V lookup: CDR1 SGHAT, CDR2 FQNNGV. With 8 bases clipped from V and 13 bases from J, the junction kept 10 bases outside the gene matches. CDR3 sequence reads: CASLGDRGDCTF. The CDR3 DNA reads as TGTGCCAGCCTGGGGGACAGGGGTGACTGCACCTTC.

This clonotype was seen only once. CDR3 protein: CASSPRTGTNSGANVLTF. Written as DNA, the CDR3 is TGTGCCAGCTCACCACGGACAGGGACCAACTCTGGGGCCAACGTCCTGACTTTC. The rearrangement uses TRBV18 and TRBJ2-6; 8 nucleotides match TRBD1. This CDR3 contains 18 residues. Germline CDR1 is KGHSH and CDR2 is LQKENI. V lost 1 base to trimming and J lost 0 bases; unmatched junction nucleotides: 5.

This clonotype was counted many times. V and J are TRBV7-2 and TRBJ2-1; D ambiguous. Germline-derived CDR1 and CDR2 are SGHTA and FQGNSA. Trimming removed 5 bases from V and 7 bases from J, with 12 bases in between. This CDR3 region has 13 residues. The CDR3 region has the DNA TGTGCCAGCAGCCCCGGTCTTAAAAATGAGCAGTTCTTC. It codes for CASSPGLKNEQFF.

The chain employs TRBV20-1 and TRBJ1-1; D is uncertain. The V gene's germline CDR1 is DFQATT and CDR2 SNEGSKA (reference sequence). CDR3 length: 12 residues. In DNA, the CDR3 is TGCAAATCGGGGAGACCTCTTAATGAAGCTTTCTTT. Translated: CKSGRPLNEAFF.

J is TRBJ2-3 and V is TRBV28; 9 nucleotides line up with TRBD2. The CDR3 is 16 amino acids. Trimming removed 9 bases from V and 7 bases from J; junction bases left unmatched: 17. CDR1 is MDHEN, CDR2 SYDVKM, per germline. CDR3 DNA sequence: TGTGCCAGTGGGGCGTTCGCGGGAGGGCCAAGGCATACGCAGTATTTT. Its protein is CASGAFAGGPRHTQYF.

The CDR3 is CATIEKTAGEQAFF. As DNA, the CDR3 is TGTGCCACCATCGAGAAAACGGCAGGGGAGCAAGCTTTCTTT. The chain carries TRBV28 and TRBJ1-1, with D possibly TRBD1 on 6 matching bases. This CDR3 contains 14 residues. V was trimmed by 10 bases and J by 9 bases, leaving 24 bases between them. In germline, CDR1 is MDHEN, CDR2 SYDVKM.

CDR3 sequence reads: CASRQGTTDYEQYF. The CDR3 bases are TGTGCCAGCAGACAAGGGACAACCGACTACGAGCAGTACTTC. The rearrangement joins TRBV7-9 to TRBJ2-7; TRBD1 is a possible D gene (6 bases). V lost 6 bases and J 3 bases, leaving 15 bases between the germline ends. The CDR3 length is 14 residues. The germline V gene has CDR1 SEHNR and CDR2 FQNEAQ (reference sequence).

This rearrangement joins TRBV20-1 to TRBJ2-3; D is perhaps TRBD2 (6 bases). Trimming cost V 4 bases and J 3 bases, with 14 bases left between them. This CDR3 comprises 14 residues. Germline V gene data show CDR1 as DFQATT and CDR2 as SNEGSKA (reference sequence). The CDR3 region has the DNA TGCAGTGCTAACGTCGGGAGTCCAACAGATACGCAGTATTTT. It encodes CSANVGSPTDTQYF.

This clonotype has ten or more counts. This chain joins TRBV14 and TRBJ2-2; TRBD1 matches at 7 bases. With 4 bases clipped from V and 2 bases from J, the junction kept 4 bases outside the gene matches. Germline assignment: CDR1 SGHDN and CDR2 FVKESK. The CDR3 is made up of 15 amino acids. CDR3: CASSLGTVNTGELFF. In nucleotides, the CDR3 is TGTGCCAGCAGCCTCGGGACAGTTAACACCGGGGAGCTGTTTTTT.

This clonotype was seen at least ten times. The rearrangement uses TRBV9 and TRBJ2-1; the match to TRBD2 covers 9 bases. CDR3 length: 16 amino acids. The ends lost 0 bases at V and 5 bases at J; junction bases unmatched: 6. CDR1 is SGDLS, CDR2 YYNGEE, per germline. Here the CDR3 DNA reads TGTGCCAGCAGCGTAGAGGGGACTAGCTTCCACAATGAGCAGTTCTTC. Its protein product is CASSVEGTSFHNEQFF.

This clonotype has a handful of counts. The genes are TRBV5-1 and TRBJ2-1, with D possibly called TRBD1 or TRBD2 (5 bases each). The length of the CDR3 is 15 residues. Trimming took 4 bases from V and 8 from J, leaving 19 bases between them. Germline values: CDR1 SGHRS, CDR2 YFSETQ. CDR3 sequence (DNA): TGCGCCAGCAGCCCGTCTTCGGGACGTTTTCATGAGCAGTTCTTC. Amino acid sequence: CASSPSSGRFHEQFF.

This clonotype turned up a few times. The chain uses TRBV29-1 and TRBJ2-1; tentatively, D is TRBD2 (6 bases). Germline assignment: CDR1 SQVTM and CDR2 ANQGSEA. This CDR3 contains 15 residues. The V and J ends lost 6 bases and 0 bases respectively, with 15 bases between them. As DNA, the CDR3 is TGCAGCGTCTTAAGTAGCGGCAGCTCCTACAATGAGCAGTTCTTC. Encoded protein: CSVLSSGSSYNEQFF.

This clonotype was seen many times. The chain has TRBV12-3 or TRBV12-4 and TRBJ2-5, with 8 positions matching TRBD1. The CDR3 covers 15 residues. Germline trimming cut 5 bases from V and 4 bases from J; bases unmatched to any gene: 9. CDR3 amino acids: CASSPRQGTRETQYF. For the CDR3, the DNA is TGTGCCAGCAGTCCACGACAGGGGACGAGAGAGACCCAGTACTTC.

V is TRBV20-1 and J is TRBJ1-6; D call uncertain. Germline V gene lookup returns CDR1 DFQATT and CDR2 SNEGSKA (reference sequence). The CDR3 sequence is 12 residues long. V dropped 6 bases and J dropped 4 bases, with 7 bases sitting between them. In nucleotides, the CDR3 is TGCAGTGCCTGGGAGTATAATTCACCCCTCCACTTT. Translated, it gives CSAWEYNSPLHF.

This clonotype was detected a few times. The V and J genes are TRBV4-3 and TRBJ1-2; D might be TRBD1 (6 bases). The length of the CDR3 is 14 residues. The V gene lost 0 bases and the J gene lost 7 bases, with 12 bases spanning the gap. Germline CDR1 is LGHNA and CDR2 is YSLEER. The CDR3 spells CASSQDHRDAGYTF. The DNA for the CDR3 is TGCGCCAGCAGCCAAGATCACAGGGATGCTGGCTACACCTTC.

The V call is TRBV29-1, the J call TRBJ2-2; D is perhaps TRBD1 or TRBD2 (6 bases each). CDR1 and CDR2 (germline): SQVTM, ANQGSEA. Trimming pared 3 bases from V and 5 bases from J, leaving 16 bases between. CDR3 length: 15 residues. The CDR3: CSVELPRGRTGELFF. CDR3 nucleotides: TGCAGCGTTGAGCTTCCCCGGGGGCGAACCGGGGAGCTGTTTTTT.

This clonotype turned up a few times. This chain links TRBV4-2 with TRBJ2-7; D perhaps matches TRBD1 (7 bases). This CDR3 comprises 15 residues. Germline V gene lookup returns CDR1 LGHNA and CDR2 YNFKEQ. Between the trimmed V and J ends, which lost 1 base and 2 bases, there was a span of 12 bases. The CDR3 DNA is TGTGCCAGCAGCCAAGGCGGGACAGTAACCTACGAGCAGTACTTC. This codes for CASSQGGTVTYEQYF.

With respect to this clonotype: Sequence at one end of the junction differs from germline and may be a read error. V and J are TRBV20-1 and TRBJ1-1, with 9 bases aligning to TRBD1. The CDR3 runs to 18 residues. CDR1 DFQATT and CDR2 SNEGSKA come from the germline V gene (reference sequence). Written as DNA, the CDR3 is TGCTGTGCTAGAGATACGCCATTGGGACAGGGCGGGAACTGGCCAGCTTTCTTT. It encodes CCARDTPLGQGGNWPAFF.

The rearrangement joins TRBV4-3 to TRBJ2-7; D is perhaps TRBD2 (6 bases). The CDR3 length is 15 residues. The germline CDR1 and CDR2 sequences are LGHNA and YSLEER. V lost 0 bases to trimming and J lost 1 base, with 10 bases between them. The CDR3 DNA reads as TGCGCCAGCAGCCAAGATAGGGGACTTTCCTACGAGCAGTACTTC. This codes for CASSQDRGLSYEQYF.

This chain links TRBV4-1 with TRBJ1-2; a possible D gene is TRBD1 (5 bases). Trimming left V 4 bases short and J 11 bases short, with 17 bases between. This CDR3 is 13 amino acids long. CDR1 MGHRA and CDR2 YSYEKL come from the germline V gene. As DNA, the CDR3 is TGCGCCAGCAGCCGCACTAGCGGGGAGGGGTACACCTTC. Its translation is CASSRTSGEGYTF.

Many counts were recorded for this clonotype. This chain links TRBV5-1 with TRBJ2-5; D is perhaps TRBD1 or TRBD2 (5 bases each). CDR1 is SGHRS and CDR2 is YFSETQ in the germline V gene. Trimming took off 5 bases at V and 7 bases at J, with 21 bases between the two ends. The CDR3 is 15 amino acids. In DNA, the CDR3 is TGCGCCAGCAGAAGTGATTTGGGGGATTTGGGGACCCAGTACTTC. It is translated as CASRSDLGDLGTQYF.